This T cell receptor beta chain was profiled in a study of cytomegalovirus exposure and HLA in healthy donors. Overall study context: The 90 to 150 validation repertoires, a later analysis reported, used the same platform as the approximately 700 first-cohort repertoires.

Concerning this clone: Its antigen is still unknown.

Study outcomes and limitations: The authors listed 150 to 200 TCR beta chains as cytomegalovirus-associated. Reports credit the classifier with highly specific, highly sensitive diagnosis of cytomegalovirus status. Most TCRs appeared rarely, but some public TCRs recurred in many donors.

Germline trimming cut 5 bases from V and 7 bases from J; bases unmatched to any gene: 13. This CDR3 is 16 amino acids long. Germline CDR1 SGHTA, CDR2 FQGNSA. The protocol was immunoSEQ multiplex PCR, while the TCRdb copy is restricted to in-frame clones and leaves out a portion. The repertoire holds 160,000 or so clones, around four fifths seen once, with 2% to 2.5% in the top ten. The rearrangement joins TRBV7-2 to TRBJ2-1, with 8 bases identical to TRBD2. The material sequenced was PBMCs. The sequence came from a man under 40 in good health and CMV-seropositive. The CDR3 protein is CASSVGGGRFENEQFF. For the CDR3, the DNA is TGTGCCAGCAGCGTCGGGGGGGGCCGTTTTGAAAATGAGCAGTTCTTC. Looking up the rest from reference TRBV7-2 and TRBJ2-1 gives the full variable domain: GAGVSQSPSNKVTEKGKDVELRCDPISGHTALYWYRQSLGQGLEFLIYFQGNSAPDKSGLPSDRFSAERTGGSVSTLTIQRTQQEDSAVYLCASSVGGGRFENEQFFGPGTRLTVL.